This T cell receptor beta chain was retrieved from a study of beta chain features in type 1 diabetes. Study-wide results and limits: Reduced insertions and increased deletions marked VDJ junctions in type 1 diabetes patients. Within the patient group, naive, central memory and Treg TCRB repertoires appeared more similar to each other than within healthy donors. Shorter TCRB CDR3s, moderately but significantly so, were found in Type 1 diabetes patients in all four CD4+ subsets.

Every isolated RNA sample was fully reverse transcribed, so sequencing captured expressed TCRB transcripts. Sequenced by immunoSEQ multiplex PCR; TCRdb stores in-frame clones only, minus some. Of roughly 51,000 clones listed, 52% were seen once; the top ten hold around 2.5%. This clone is labeled medium-sized. The antigen remains undetermined. The receptor was isolated from a woman in her thirties or forties with type 1 diabetes. Specimen: Tregs from blood.

The CDR3 DNA reads as TGTGCCAGCTCACCACTGCGTCCCGGGGAGCTGTTTTTT. Residues: CASSPLRPGELFF. This chain uses TRBV18 with TRBJ2-2; D is undetermined. The V end lost 1 base, the J end lost 6 bases, and 6 bases lay between the germline ends. CDR1 and CDR2 (germline): KGHSH, LQKENI. The CDR3 spans 13 residues.